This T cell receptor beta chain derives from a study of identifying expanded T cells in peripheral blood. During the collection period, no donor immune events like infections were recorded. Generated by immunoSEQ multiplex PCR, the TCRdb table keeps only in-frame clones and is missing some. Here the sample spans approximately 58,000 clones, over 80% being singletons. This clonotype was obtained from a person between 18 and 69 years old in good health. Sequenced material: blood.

The CDR3 spells CASSGGRDYGYTF. DNA for the CDR3: TGTGCCAGCAGCGGAGGCAGGGACTATGGCTACACCTTC. The chain employs TRBV11-3 and TRBJ1-2, with TRBD1 as a possible D gene (5 bases). The V and J ends lost 5 bases and 3 bases respectively, with 10 bases between them. This CDR3 region has 13 residues. From germline, CDR1 is SGHNT and CDR2 YENEEA. The variable domain in full, completed from reference TRBV11-3 and TRBJ1-2, reads EAGVVQSPRYKIIEKKQPVAFWCNPISGHNTLYWYLQNLGQGPELLIRYENEEAVDDSQLPKDRFSAERLKGVDSTLKIQPAELGDSAVYLCASSGGRDYGYTFGSGTRLTVV.